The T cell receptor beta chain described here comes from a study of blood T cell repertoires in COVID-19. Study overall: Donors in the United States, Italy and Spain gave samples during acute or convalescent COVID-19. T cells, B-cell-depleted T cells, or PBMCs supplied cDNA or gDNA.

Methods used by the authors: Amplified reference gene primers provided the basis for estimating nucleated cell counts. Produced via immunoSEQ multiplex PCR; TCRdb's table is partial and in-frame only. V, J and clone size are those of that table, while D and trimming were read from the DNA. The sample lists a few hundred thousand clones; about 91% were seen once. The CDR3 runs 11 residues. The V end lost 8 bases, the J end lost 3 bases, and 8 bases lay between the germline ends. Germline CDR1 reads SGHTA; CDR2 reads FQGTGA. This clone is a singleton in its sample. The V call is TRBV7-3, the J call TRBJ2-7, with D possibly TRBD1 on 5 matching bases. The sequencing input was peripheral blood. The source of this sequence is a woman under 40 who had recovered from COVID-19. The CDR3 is CASGQGYEQYF. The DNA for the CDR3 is TGTGCCAGCGGGCAGGGCTACGAGCAGTACTTC.